The clone carrying this T cell receptor (beta chain) was counted only a few times. The germline V and J ends were trimmed by 4 bases and 1 base, with 9 bases remaining between them. The CDR3 consists of 14 residues. Germline CDR1 is SGHVS and CDR2 is FQNEAQ. The data are from a study of T-cell reconstitution after alpha-beta-depleted transplantation in children. The library targeted TCRbeta and was prepared with unique molecular identifiers. TCRdb reprocessed the PCR reads via MiXCR and lists one record per CDR3 protein. The table shows hundreds of thousands of distinct CDR3 sequences, with over 10% occurring only once.

The starting material was PBMCs, mostly from graft donor cells, obtained 360 days after TCRalphabeta/CD19-depleted stem cell transplant. The chain links TRBV7-8 to TRBJ2-3; D might be TRBD2 (6 bases). The source is a male patient aged 10-17 years who had a stem cell transplant for acute myeloid leukemia, so the T cells may come from the graft donor. In nucleotides, the CDR3 is TGTGCCAGCAGCTCGACTAGGCGCACAGATACGCAGTATTTT. Protein: CASSSTRRTDTQYF.